One and the same sample provided the 32 T cell receptor beta chains below, sequenced in a study of blood T cells in healthy people across ages. Alongside a J-beta primer mix, a sample-barcoded 5' primer served in a second PCR lasting roughly 7 to 12 cycles. TCRdb independently ran MiXCR on the 5' RACE reads; one entry per CDR3 protein. The table has approximately 670,000 distinct CDR3 sequences, around 38% seen once. Material for sequencing was blood. The receptors originated from a man of 80 years or more in good health.

This clonotype was seen more than once but under ten times. J is TRBJ1-2 and V is TRBV6-2 or TRBV6-3, with D maybe TRBD1 (6 bases). The CDR3 length is 15 residues. Germline V gene sequence: CDR1 MNHEY, CDR2 SVGEGT. V shed 6 bases and J shed 3 bases, with 17 bases lying between them. The CDR3: CASSQSGDQYYGYTF. The DNA for the CDR3 is TGTGCCAGCAGCCAATCAGGGGACCAGTACTATGGCTACACCTTC.

The chain employs TRBV9 and TRBJ2-3; D unresolved. This CDR3 has 15 residues. Germline V lookup: CDR1 SGDLS, CDR2 YYNGEE. Trimming removed 0 bases from V and 4 bases from J, with 12 bases in between. The CDR3 DNA sequence: TGTGCCAGCAGCGTAGCGGCCAGTGGTTCAGATACGCAGTATTTT. This gives the protein CASSVAASGSDTQYF.

This clonotype was recorded a few times. The CDR3 DNA is TGTGCCAGCAGCTTAACTTCTCGGAGTTCCACAGATACGCAGTATTTT. Protein: CASSLTSRSSTDTQYF. The chain is built from TRBV7-2 and TRBJ2-3; D call uncertain. Trimming cost V 2 bases and J 2 bases, with 14 bases left between them. Germline V gene lookup returns CDR1 SGHTA and CDR2 FQGNSA. This CDR3 is built from 16 residues.

The chain is built from TRBV29-1 and TRBJ2-3, with 9 bases identical to TRBD1. CDR3 length: 12 amino acids. Germline V gene sequence: CDR1 SQVTM, CDR2 ANQGSEA. V gave up 4 bases and J gave up 9 bases; unmatched junction bases: 5. CDR3 loop: CSVGGQGDTQYF. The DNA of the CDR3 is TGCAGCGTTGGGGGACAGGGTGACACGCAGTATTTT.

The V gene is TRBV4-3, the J gene TRBJ2-2; TRBD1 or TRBD2 may be the D gene (6 bases each). Trimming took off 3 bases at V and 8 bases at J, with 28 bases between the two ends. This CDR3 has 19 amino acids. The germline CDR1 and CDR2 sequences are LGHNA and YSLEER. This chain's CDR3 is CASSHVVGRGETPRGELFF. For the CDR3, the DNA is TGCGCCAGCAGCCACGTCGTGGGAAGGGGGGAAACACCGCGGGGGGAGCTGTTTTTT.

This clonotype has just a few counts. This rearrangement joins TRBV12-3 or TRBV12-4 to TRBJ1-4; no clear D. Trimming left V 3 bases short and J 6 bases short, with 17 bases between. The CDR3 runs 16 residues. DNA for the CDR3: TGTGCCAGCAGTTTCGGGTTAGAGGGATGGGATGAAAAACTGTTTTTT. Its translation is CASSFGLEGWDEKLFF.

Details on this clonotype: A much bigger clone sits one base away, suggesting this may be a read error. The chain is built from TRBV24-1 and TRBJ2-1; maybe TRBD2 (5 bases). The germline V gene encodes CDR1 KGHDR and CDR2 SFDVKD. This CDR3 is built from 13 residues. CDR3 coding DNA: TGTGCCACCACAGCGGACTCCAACAATGAGCAGTTCTTC. As protein: CATTADSNNEQFF.

The table lists this clonotype with a few counts. The chain couples TRBV2 to TRBJ1-2, with D maybe TRBD1 (5 bases). This CDR3 is 16 amino acids long. Per the germline V gene, CDR1 is SNHLY and CDR2 is FYNNEI. V lost 0 bases, J lost 8 bases, and 19 bases lay in between. CDR3 sequence reads: CASSEAGAREWWGYTF. The CDR3 nucleotides are TGTGCCAGCAGTGAAGCGGGTGCCAGGGAATGGTGGGGCTACACCTTC.

The chain employs TRBV5-5 and TRBJ2-4; 11 nucleotides match TRBD1. In germline, CDR1 is SGHKS, CDR2 YYEKEE (reference sequence). After removal of 4 bases from V and 13 bases from J, the junction contained 13 bases not matched to a gene. This CDR3 has 15 residues. CDR3 loop: CASSVKQGQGGEQYF. CDR3 nucleotide sequence: TGTGCCAGCAGCGTCAAACAGGGACAGGGGGGAGAGCAGTACTTC.

This clonotype was observed a few times. The chain combines TRBV11-3 with TRBJ2-5; D call uncertain. CDR1 and CDR2 (germline): SGHNT, YENEEA. This CDR3 has 14 residues. V was shortened by 5 bases and J by 0 bases, with 10 bases between the two germline ends. In DNA, the CDR3 is TGTGCCAGCAGCCGGAGACTGGACCAAGAGACCCAGTACTTC. Residues: CASSRRLDQETQYF.

V is TRBV20-1 and J is TRBJ2-3; D is unresolved. Germline V gene data show CDR1 as DFQATT and CDR2 as SNEGSKA (reference sequence). Trimming removed 4 bases at V and 4 bases at J, with 21 bases between. This CDR3 comprises 16 residues. CDR3 coding DNA: TGCAGTGCTAACCGGCAGTTTCCGGGTGGGGCAGATACGCAGTATTTT. Translation: CSANRQFPGGADTQYF.

The genes are TRBV27 and TRBJ2-3; TRBD1 matches at 7 bases. CDR1 and CDR2 (germline): MNHEY, SMNVEV (reference sequence). This CDR3 is 15 amino acids long. V trimming: 5 bases; J trimming: 7 bases; junction bases outside the gene matches: 12. CDR3 sequence: CASSPRQGLEYTQYF. The CDR3 nucleotides are TGTGCCAGCAGTCCCCGACAGGGTTTAGAGTATACGCAGTATTTT.

This chain connects TRBV7-2 to TRBJ2-1; 15 nucleotides line up with TRBD2. The length of the CDR3 is 20 residues. Trimming at V came to 3 bases and at J to 0 bases, leaving 9 bases not matched to a gene. Germline loops: CDR1 SGHTA, CDR2 FQGNSA. CDR3 region: CASSFGLAGGPVSSYNEQFF. The CDR3, as DNA: TGTGCCAGCAGCTTCGGACTAGCGGGAGGGCCGGTAAGCTCCTACAATGAGCAGTTCTTC.

CDR3 coding DNA: TGTGCCAGTAGTTTACAGGGGGCGCAAGATACGCAGTATTTT. It codes for CASSLQGAQDTQYF. The chain is built from TRBV19 and TRBJ2-3, with TRBD1 matching 9 bases. The V and J ends lost 5 bases and 5 bases, in that order; junction bases with no gene match: 5. CDR1 LNHDA and CDR2 SQIVND come from the germline V gene (reference sequence). This CDR3 has 14 residues. Full variable domain (remainder filled in from reference TRBV19 and TRBJ2-3): DGGITQSPKYLFRKEGQNVTLSCEQNLNHDAMYWYRQDPGQGLRLIYYSQIVNDFQKGDIAEGYSVSREKKESFPLTVTSAQKNPTAFYLCASSLQGAQDTQYFGPGTRLTVL.

V is TRBV5-3 and J is TRBJ2-7; TRBD1 aligns across 8 bases. TRBV5-3 is recorded as an ORF, its role being uncertain. This CDR3 is 15 amino acids long. V lost 4 bases and J lost 2; bases outside the gene matches: 8. The CDR3 here is CARSAPGQATYEQYF. CDR3 bases: TGTGCCAGAAGCGCGCCGGGACAGGCGACCTACGAGCAGTACTTC.

In this sample, this clonotype turned up a few times. The chain uses TRBV20-1 and TRBJ2-5, with 13 bases that match TRBD2. This CDR3 is 15 amino acids long. V gave up 5 bases and J gave up 0 bases; unmatched junction bases: 3. Germline values: CDR1 DFQATT, CDR2 SNEGSKA (reference sequence). CDR3 in amino acids: CSAQGLAGDQETQYF. The CDR3 DNA reads TGCAGTGCTCAAGGACTAGCGGGGGACCAAGAGACCCAGTACTTC.

This clonotype was detected only a few times. The chain combines TRBV7-2 with TRBJ2-7, with D possibly TRBD2 on 5 matching bases. Germline assignment: CDR1 SGHTA and CDR2 FQGNSA. The CDR3 has 14 amino acids. V lost 5 bases and J lost 3, with 14 bases in between. CDR3 region: CASSVGGSVYEQYF. Here the CDR3 DNA reads TGTGCCAGCAGCGTAGGTGGTAGCGTCTACGAGCAGTACTTC.

This clonotype has a count of ten or more. At one of its ends the junction is not consistent with the germline gene, which may arise from a read error. The CDR3 DNA sequence: TGCGCCAGCAGCTTGGAAGGGGGAGAGACCCAGTACTTC. Translating it yields CASSLEGGETQYF. V gene TRBV7-9 combines with J gene TRBJ2-5; TRBD1 is a possible D gene (6 bases). The germline CDR1 and CDR2 sequences are SEHNR and FQNEAQ (reference sequence). This CDR3 has 13 residues.

This clonotype appeared a few times. V usage is TRBV12-3 or TRBV12-4 and J usage is TRBJ2-5; 7 bases align to TRBD2. The CDR3 is 16 amino acids. V was clipped by 2 bases and J by 4 bases; unmatched bases: 10. The CDR3: CASSLFGGGRPETQYF. The CDR3 nucleotides are TGTGCCAGCAGTTTATTCGGGGGAGGGCGTCCAGAGACCCAGTACTTC.

On this clonotype itself: This clone may be a read error of a much larger clone one base away. This chain connects TRBV6-4 to TRBJ2-3; D is perhaps TRBD1 (5 bases). The CDR3 is 10 amino acids. The germline gives CDR1 MRHNA, CDR2 SNTAGT. CDR3 protein: CVSSGAARYF. The CDR3 nucleotides are TGTGTCAGCAGTGGGGCCGCGCGGTATTTT.

The chain carries TRBV20-1 and TRBJ2-1; 9 bases align to TRBD2. CDR1 is DFQATT, CDR2 SNEGSKA, per germline (reference sequence). This CDR3 comprises 15 residues. Unmatched junction bases numbered 7, after V lost 0 bases and J lost 7 bases. For the CDR3, the DNA is TGCAGTGCTAGAGATGGGGCGGGGGGGCTAAATGAGCAGTTCTTC. Protein product: CSARDGAGGLNEQFF.

The V gene is TRBV21-1, the J gene TRBJ2-7; the D segment call TRBD2 is taken from the table without a DNA check. TRBV21-1 is a documented pseudogene. The CDR3 totals 20 residues. The CDR3 is CASSKPFIRLAGGGPYEQYF. In DNA form, the CDR3 reads TGTGCCAGCAGCAAACCTTTTATCCGACTAGCGGGAGGGGGGCCCTACGAGCAGTACTTC.

This clonotype was counted many times. V usage is TRBV7-9 and J usage is TRBJ2-2; 9 bases agree with TRBD2. The trim removed 5 bases at V and 0 bases at J, leaving 13 bases unmatched. This CDR3 spans 19 amino acids. Germline CDR1 and CDR2: SEHNR and FQNEAQ (reference sequence). CDR3 protein: CASSPRAGGPNTNTGELFF. CDR3 sequence (DNA): TGTGCCAGCAGCCCCAGGGCGGGAGGGCCCAATACGAACACCGGGGAGCTGTTTTTT.

The V call is TRBV20-1, the J call TRBJ2-1, with TRBD1 matching 10 bases. Germline V gene sequence: CDR1 DFQATT, CDR2 SNEGSKA (reference sequence). The V and J ends lost 1 base and 9 bases, in that order; junction bases with no gene match: 18. The CDR3 spans 18 residues. The CDR3 coding sequence is TGCAGTGCTAGAGGCCGGGACAGGGGAGTCAGCGGGAGAAGTGAGCAGTTCTTC. This codes for CSARGRDRGVSGRSEQFF.

This chain connects TRBV12-3 or TRBV12-4 to TRBJ1-6; a weak D match, TRBD1 (5 bases). Trimming left V 2 bases short and J 10 bases short, with 15 bases between. CDR3 length: 15 amino acids. The CDR3: CASSLSGAGESPLHF. CDR3 DNA sequence: TGTGCCAGCAGTTTAAGCGGGGCGGGCGAATCACCCCTCCACTTT.

The chain joins TRBV6-2 or TRBV6-3 to TRBJ2-1; 7 bases fit TRBD2. The germline V gene has CDR1 MNHEY and CDR2 SVGEGT. V shed 6 bases and J 7 bases; nucleotides not matched to a gene: 9. The CDR3 extends over 14 amino acids. CDR3: CASSPLAIMNEQFF. The CDR3 DNA follows: TGTGCCAGCAGCCCACTAGCGATCATGAATGAGCAGTTCTTC.

This rearrangement joins TRBV6-4 to TRBJ2-3, with D maybe TRBD2 (6 bases). There are 15 residues in the CDR3. The germline CDR1 and CDR2 sequences are MRHNA and SNTAGT. V was trimmed by 6 bases and J by 4 bases, leaving 17 bases between them. CDR3 amino acids: CASSQLGASADTQYF. DNA of the CDR3: TGTGCCAGCAGCCAACTTGGGGCTAGCGCAGATACGCAGTATTTT.

V and J are TRBV21-1 and TRBJ2-7; the listed D gene, TRBD2, was not tested against the DNA. TRBV21-1 is annotated as a pseudogene. This CDR3 has 16 amino acids. In DNA, the CDR3 is TGTGCCAGCAGCCACACGAGGAGCGGGAGGGCCATCGAGCAGTACTTC. Residues: CASSHTRSGRAIEQYF.

This clonotype came up once. This chain links TRBV10-2 with TRBJ1-2, with D possibly TRBD1 on 5 matching bases. The CDR3 totals 16 residues. Germline lookup yields CDR1 WSHSY and CDR2 SAAADI. The V end was cut by 10 bases, the J end by 0 bases, with 21 bases between. The CDR3, as DNA: TGCGCCAACACCCTGGGGGGAGGACGGTCTAACTATGGCTACACCTTC. Translated: CANTLGGGRSNYGYTF.

The V call is TRBV27, the J call TRBJ1-1; D gene ambiguous. There are 15 residues in the CDR3. Trimming took off 3 bases at V and 6 bases at J, with 17 bases between the two ends. Germline values: CDR1 MNHEY, CDR2 SMNVEV (reference sequence). The CDR3, as DNA: TGTGCCAGCAGTTTTTCCCGGCCGGGTCGCCCTGAAGCTTTCTTT. Translating gives CASSFSRPGRPEAFF.

The V gene is TRBV5-1, the J gene TRBJ2-2; possible D gene TRBD2, 5 bases. V was trimmed by 4 bases and J by 0 bases, leaving 16 bases between them. Germline V gene lookup returns CDR1 SGHRS and CDR2 YFSETQ. The CDR3 is made up of 17 amino acids. DNA of the CDR3: TGCGCCAGCAGCCCTAATCCGGGAAGCGCGAACACCGGGGAGCTGTTTTTT. It is translated as CASSPNPGSANTGELFF.

This clonotype was observed at least ten times. V is TRBV21-1 and J is TRBJ2-7; the D call TRBD1 from the table was never checked on the DNA. TRBV21-1 is marked as a pseudogene. This CDR3 is 16 amino acids long. The CDR3 DNA sequence: TGTGCCAGCAGCAAAGGACGGGGGACAGGCGCCTACGAGCAGTACTTC. Protein product: CASSKGRGTGAYEQYF.